This T cell receptor beta chain was recorded in a study of CD8+ T cells in alopecia areata (dated by TCRdb to the late 2010s). About the investigation overall: Treated patients were enrolled in an open-label pilot trial of oral tofacitinib at 5 to 10 mg twice daily for moderate-to-severe alopecia areata. To study T cell clonal expansion in alopecia areata, the researchers applied high-throughput TCRbeta sequencing to both the C3H/HeJ mouse model and human patients. TCRbeta CDR3 regions were amplified by immunoSEQ multiplex PCR using 35 Vbeta forward and 13 Jbeta reverse primers. Tofacitinib was administered for 6 to 18 months, and 6 months of follow-up off drug were then conducted to assess delayed response and recurrence. Human TCRbeta sequencing covered scalp tissue and sorted CD4+ and CD8+ peripheral blood T cells from patchy and totalis/universalis alopecia areata patients and healthy controls. Tofacitinib-treated patients had biopsies at baseline and at 4 and 24 weeks of treatment, with a later scalp biopsy in several patients. RNA came from the PAXgene miRNA kit for fixed scalp, the miRNeasy kit for PBMCs, and the RNeasy kit for mouse skin. Disease severity in treated patients was measured with the SALT score, which quantifies the percentage of affected scalp surface area. Clonality in the scalp was compared among normal scalp (n=4), patchy alopecia areata scalp (n=8), and alopecia totalis/universalis scalp (n=8).

On the study overall, not on this receptor specifically: Scalp TCR repertoire analysis is complicated because resident alphabeta T cells in normal human skin are also sequenced, whereas mouse skin is dominated by gammadelta T cells. Higher clonality and more expanded CD8+ clones were observed in lesional scalp than in normal scalp, particularly in alopecia totalis/universalis, a finding suggestive of antigenic drive. Shared TCR sequences between patients were less evident than in mice, which may be partly attributable to HLA diversity in the patient population. Many expanded lesional clones were found to persist in scalp and blood during tofacitinib treatment, and relapse after treatment cessation may be partly explained by this persistence. Scalp clonality and the number of expanded CD8+ clones among the top 100 scalp clones were significantly decreased by tofacitinib. Because the treated cohort was small and included a single nonresponder, larger studies are needed to assess links between baseline CD8+ expansion and response.

Reading the label with the study, this specimen's treatment or condition is: oral pan-JAK inhibitor, 5-10 mg twice daily. From alopecia areata patients, peripheral blood was collected along with lesional scalp punch biopsies. After PBMCs were isolated by density centrifugation and stained for CD3, CD4 and CD8, a FACSAria was used to sort CD4+ and CD8+ T cells. To note about this clone: No antigen is known for it. Base qualities were left out, and no much larger clone turns up one base away.

Library preparation used the immunoSEQ multiplex PCR assay. For TCR sequencing, RNA was extracted from every sample and reverse transcribed into cDNA to serve as template. SuperScript III was used to make first-strand cDNA, primed with a 2:1 mix of oligo-dT and random hexamers. A synthetic immune receptor repertoire was used to measure amplification bias, and any remaining bias was corrected computationally. The authors' analysis ran thus. Raw reads were preprocessed to remove errors, and CDR3 was defined by IMGT conventions from the conserved cysteine to phenylalanine. Clonality was calculated as 1 minus Shannon entropy normalized by log2 of the number of productive unique TCRs. Whether each scalp clone was CD4 or CD8 was inferred by checking scalp TCRbeta sequences against the CD4 and CD8 repertoires from sorted blood. TCRdb mirrors the immuneACCESS table, restricted to in-frame sequences. Some clones are absent from its copies; in checked studies, under half trace to an unresolved V gene, and the reason for the others is unknown. The DNA gave D and trimming, while V, J and clone size come from that table. In this sample the table shows roughly 230,000 clones, 40% to 45% of which occur a single time. 2.6% of the sample lies in the top ten.

CDR1 and CDR2, looked up from the germline V gene, are MNHNS and SASEGT. The CDR3 starts with the cysteine, ends with the phenylalanine, and has 12 residues. The read is trimmed to its CDR3 DNA, 36 bases read in frame from base 1. V gives up 6 bases and J gives up 3 bases, and the segment between their germline ends measures 9 bases. This sequence uses TRBV6-1 and TRBJ2-7; TRBD2 is possibly the D segment (6 matching bases). This TCR came from a human donor with alopecia areata. The sequencing here drew on CD4+ T cells sorted from blood, taken at approximately week 37, from a patient treated with tofacitinib. The CDR3 is CASSVGGYEQYF. The nucleotide sequence is given as TGTGCCAGCAGCGTCGGGGGCTACGAGCAGTACTTC.